One sample yielded the 5 T cell receptor beta chains listed below, sequenced in a study of shared clonotypes between healthy human individuals. CD45RO negativity and positive selection for CCR7 defined naive CD8 cells, a population that excluded terminally differentiated effector memory CD45RA+ cells. Generated by immunoSEQ multiplex PCR, the TCRdb table keeps only in-frame clones and is missing some. Among about 2 million clones, approximately 94% were seen once, and the ten largest hold more than 0.95%. The sequenced material came from naive CD8+ T cells sorted from blood. These receptors were taken from a man aged 18 to 30 in good health.

The rearrangement links TRBV18 to TRBJ2-7, with 7 nucleotides matching TRBD2. V lost 0 bases and J lost 3; bases outside the gene matches: 8. This CDR3 contains 16 residues. CDR1 KGHSH and CDR2 LQKENI come from the germline V gene. The CDR3 nucleotides are TGTGCCAGCTCACCACCTGGGGGGGGAGGAAACTACGAGCAGTACTTC. Its protein product is CASSPPGGGGNYEQYF.

V is TRBV5-4 and J is TRBJ2-3; 7 bases match TRBD2. V trimming: 4 bases; J trimming: 0 bases; junction bases outside the gene matches: 5. Germline CDR1 reads SGHNT; CDR2 reads YYREEE (reference sequence). This CDR3 is 15 amino acids long. CDR3 bases: TGTGCCAGCAGCCGGGACTACCCTAGCACAGATACGCAGTATTTT. The encoded protein is CASSRDYPSTDTQYF.

V is TRBV30 and J is TRBJ2-3; possibly TRBD2 for D (6 bases). V was clipped by 3 bases and J by 5 bases, with 12 bases between them. Germline lookup yields CDR1 GTSNPN and CDR2 SVGIG (reference sequence). CDR3 length: 13 residues. CDR3 sequence: CAWSDTGEDTQYF. The CDR3 DNA reads TGTGCCTGGAGCGACACGGGGGAAGATACGCAGTATTTT. The full variable domain, in which reference TRBV30 and TRBJ2-3 provide the parts outside the CDR3, is SQTIHQWPATLVQPVGSPLSLECTVEGTSNPNLYWYRQAAGRGLQLLFYSVGIGQISSEVPQNLSASRPQDRQFILSSKKLLLSDSGFYLCAWSDTGEDTQYFGPGTRLTVL.

This chain links TRBV7-6 with TRBJ2-1; D gene ambiguous. Trimming left V 2 bases short and J 6 bases short, with 11 bases between. Germline V gives CDR1 SGHVS, CDR2 FNYEAQ. This CDR3 is built from 14 residues. In DNA, the CDR3 is TGTGCCAGCAGCTTAACCCCTCCTTCCAATGAGCAGTTCTTC. This gives the protein CASSLTPPSNEQFF.

This chain links TRBV7-6 with TRBJ2-4; D is perhaps TRBD2 (6 bases). The CDR3 loop spans 20 amino acids. Trimming took 5 bases from V and 0 from J, leaving 26 bases between them. Germline CDR1 and CDR2: SGHVS and FNYEAQ. Here the CDR3 reads CASSPLPGGGMEIAKNIQYF. CDR3 in DNA: TGTGCCAGCAGCCCTCTCCCCGGAGGAGGGATGGAAATAGCCAAAAACATTCAGTACTTC.